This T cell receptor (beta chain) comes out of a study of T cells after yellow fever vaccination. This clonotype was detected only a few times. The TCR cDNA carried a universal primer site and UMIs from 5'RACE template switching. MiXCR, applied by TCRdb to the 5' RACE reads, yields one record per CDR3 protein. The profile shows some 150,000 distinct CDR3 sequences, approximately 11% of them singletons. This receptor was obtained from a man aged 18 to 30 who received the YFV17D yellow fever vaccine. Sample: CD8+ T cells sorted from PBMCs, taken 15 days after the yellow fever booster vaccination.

For the CDR3, the DNA is TGCAGTGCTAGAACCCCGCAGAATAATGAAAAACTGTTTTTT. Translating it yields CSARTPQNNEKLFF. J is TRBJ1-4 and V is TRBV20-1; the D is unclear. The germline gives CDR1 DFQATT, CDR2 SNEGSKA (reference sequence). There are 14 residues in the CDR3. Trimming removed 2 bases from V and 4 bases from J, with 11 bases in between.